This is a list of T cell receptor beta chains from one sample in a study of blood T cell repertoires in COVID-19. Method: immunoSEQ multiplex PCR; TCRdb's copy keeps in-frame clones and lacks some. This sample has about 90,000 clones, with 81% found just once. Specimen: peripheral blood. The receptors were gathered from a man older than 75 with active or convalescent COVID-19. Each CDR3 is given with its conserved first and last residue. Fields, in order: V gene, clone size, D gene, J gene, CDR3 protein, CDR3 DNA. The D gene is left open where the match is weak. Size values are once, few and many counts, or a class for expanded clones, and some rows have none.

v_gene: TRBV7-2
abundance: NA
d_gene: TRBD2
j_gene: TRBJ2-1
CDR3aa: CASSSSGGALGEQFF
CDR3nt: TGTGCCAGCAGCTCTAGCGGGGGGGCCCTCGGTGAGCAGTTCTTC

v_gene: TRBV7-8
abundance: NA
d_gene: TRBD1
j_gene: TRBJ2-7
CDR3aa: CASSATGVEYEQYF
CDR3nt: TGTGCCAGCAGCGCAACAGGGGTCGAGTACGAGCAGTACTTC

v_gene: TRBV18
abundance: NA
d_gene: TRBD1
j_gene: TRBJ2-1
CDR3aa: CASSPTQGLDNEQFF
CDR3nt: TGTGCCAGCTCACCGACACAGGGGCTCGACAATGAGCAGTTCTTC

v_gene: TRBV12-3/TRBV12-4
abundance: NA
d_gene: TRBD2
j_gene: TRBJ2-3
CDR3aa: CATNPWGGEAQYF
CDR3nt: TGTGCCACCAACCCATGGGGGGGGGAGGCGCAGTATTTT

v_gene: TRBV4-2
abundance: NA
d_gene: NA
j_gene: TRBJ1-1
CDR3aa: CASSQVTQVNTEAFF
CDR3nt: TGTGCCAGCAGCCAAGTTACACAGGTGAACACTGAAGCTTTCTTT

v_gene: TRBV5-1
abundance: NA
d_gene: TRBD1
j_gene: TRBJ2-7
CDR3aa: CASSLTPAGQAYEQYF
CDR3nt: TGCGCCAGCAGCTTGACCCCGGCGGGACAGGCGTACGAGCAGTACTTC

v_gene: TRBV3-1/TRBV3-2
abundance: NA
d_gene: TRBD1
j_gene: TRBJ1-2
CDR3aa: CASSQPTGTGGGYTF
CDR3nt: TGTGCCAGCAGCCAACCTACGGGGACAGGGGGCGGCTACACCTTC

v_gene: TRBV19
abundance: once
d_gene: NA
j_gene: TRBJ1-3
CDR3aa: CASSMGPGPPSGNTIYF
CDR3nt: TGTGCCAGTAGTATGGGTCCAGGGCCCCCCTCTGGAAACACCATATATTTT

v_gene: TRBV19
abundance: NA
d_gene: NA
j_gene: TRBJ1-3
CDR3aa: CATSQLSGNTIYF
CDR3nt: TGTGCCACCTCACAGCTCTCTGGAAACACCATATATTTT

v_gene: TRBV6-2/TRBV6-3
abundance: NA
d_gene: TRBD2
j_gene: TRBJ2-7
CDR3aa: CASSFRSGGNGEQYF
CDR3nt: TGTGCCAGCAGTTTTAGGAGCGGGGGGAATGGCGAGCAGTACTTC

v_gene: TRBV6-5
abundance: NA
d_gene: TRBD1
j_gene: TRBJ1-6
CDR3aa: CASSPTGDNNSPLHF
CDR3nt: TGTGCCAGCAGCCCCACAGGGGACAATAATTCACCCCTCCACTTT

v_gene: TRBV24-1
abundance: NA
d_gene: NA
j_gene: TRBJ1-4
CDR3aa: CATSAGVANEKLFF
CDR3nt: TGTGCCACCAGTGCGGGGGTTGCTAATGAAAAACTGTTTTTT

v_gene: TRBV27
abundance: NA
d_gene: NA
j_gene: TRBJ1-2
CDR3aa: CASSLNRTPNGYTF
CDR3nt: TGTGCCAGCAGTTTAAACAGGACACCTAATGGCTACACCTTC

v_gene: TRBV5-1
abundance: NA
d_gene: NA
j_gene: TRBJ1-4
CDR3aa: CASSLQGIEKLFF
CDR3nt: TGCGCCAGCAGCTTGCAGGGAATTGAAAAACTGTTTTTT

v_gene: TRBV6-5
abundance: NA
d_gene: TRBD1
j_gene: TRBJ2-7
CDR3aa: CASSLGQGGYEQYF
CDR3nt: TGTGCCAGCAGCCTCGGACAGGGGGGGTACGAGCAGTACTTC

v_gene: TRBV30
abundance: NA
d_gene: NA
j_gene: TRBJ1-2
CDR3aa: CAWSVVQGSGYTF
CDR3nt: TGTGCCTGGAGTGTAGTACAGGGTAGTGGCTACACCTTC

v_gene: TRBV27
abundance: few
d_gene: NA
j_gene: TRBJ1-6
CDR3aa: CASSLKTRRSPLHF
CDR3nt: TGTGCCAGCAGTTTAAAAACGCGTCGTTCACCCCTCCACTTT

v_gene: TRBV6-4
abundance: few
d_gene: NA
j_gene: TRBJ2-2
CDR3aa: CASSDSTTRDSGELFF
CDR3nt: TGTGCCAGCAGTGACTCGACGACTAGAGATTCCGGGGAGCTGTTTTTT

v_gene: TRBV6-1
abundance: NA
d_gene: NA
j_gene: TRBJ2-2
CDR3aa: CASSEVRVVTGELFF
CDR3nt: TGTGCCAGCAGTGAAGTCAGGGTGGTCACCGGGGAGCTGTTTTTT

v_gene: TRBV29-1
abundance: NA
d_gene: NA
j_gene: TRBJ1-1
CDR3aa: CSVEETTVPEAFF
CDR3nt: TGCAGCGTTGAAGAAACGACAGTTCCTGAAGCTTTCTTT